This TCR beta chain was retrieved from a study of blood T cells in healthy people across ages. A second PCR of about 6 to 11 cycles used a sample-barcoded 5' primer and a J-beta primer mix. TCRdb called the 5' RACE reads again in MiXCR, with one record for every CDR3 protein. The sample lists about 1.6 million distinct CDR3 sequences; 30% to 40% were seen once. Broader study findings: As age increased, TCR beta diversity per million T cells fell in a roughly linear fashion. Greater diversity and more naive CD4+ cells were seen in long-lived donors than in aged donors.

V was shortened by 3 bases and J by 1 base, with 3 bases between the two germline ends. Per germline, CDR1 LGHNT and CDR2 FRNRAP. This CDR3 comprises 12 residues. Only a few counts were recorded for this clonotype. Its antigen is as yet unknown. V and J are TRBV12-5 and TRBJ1-1; unclear D gene. The receptor's source is a woman between 25 and 40 years old in good health. The specimen was blood. The CDR3 here is CASGLRNTEAFF. As DNA, the CDR3 is TGTGCTAGTGGTTTAAGGAACACTGAAGCTTTCTTT.